Given below is one T cell receptor (beta chain) in context. Antigen specificity is unknown. The data were taken from a study of OX40 agonist ivuxolimab in advanced cancers. In the study overall: Males comprised 70% to 90% of the group, whose mean age was about 62 years (range roughly 20 to 90). Findings of the study overall: Low normalized T-cell clonal expansion was also seen in some nonresponders. Antigens targeted by the expanded peripheral T cells were not determined.

TCRdb's copy holds only in-frame clones and misses some; the assay was immunoSEQ multiplex PCR. This table holds about 50,000 clones, roughly nine tenths found once. The source is an adult with an advanced solid tumor such as melanoma, head and neck, liver or kidney cancer. This specimen was CD4+ or CD8+ T cells sorted from blood, taken in a trial of the OX40 agonist ivuxolimab.

The CDR3 sequence is CASSERTGADNEQFF. DNA of the CDR3: TGTGCCAGCAGTGAACGCACGGGAGCGGACAATGAGCAGTTCTTC. The rearrangement links TRBV6-1 to TRBJ2-1; perhaps TRBD2 as D (6 bases). The germline V gene encodes CDR1 MNHNS and CDR2 SASEGT. Trimming cost V 2 bases and J 5 bases, with 13 bases left between them. The CDR3 covers 15 residues.